This T cell receptor beta chain emerged from a study of T cells after yellow fever vaccination. General study findings and limits: Clones from primary vaccination mostly reappeared after the booster (approximately 95% CD4, about 88% CD8). One caveat is that FACS-sorted repertoires could contain abundant clonotypes contaminating from the bulk population.

In regard to this clonotype: Antigen: not known.

Universal primer sites and UMIs were introduced during 5'RACE template-switching synthesis of TCR cDNA. TCRdb independently ran MiXCR on the 5' RACE reads; one entry per CDR3 protein. The sample includes some 560,000 distinct CDR3 sequences, roughly a fifth of them seen just once. The V end lost 3 bases, the J end lost 5 bases, and 17 bases lay between the germline ends. The CDR3 has 14 amino acids. The germline CDR1 and CDR2 sequences are DFQATT and SNEGSKA (reference sequence). This sequence originates from a man younger than 40 who received the YFV17D yellow fever vaccine. The sample here was PBMCs, taken 15 days after the yellow fever booster vaccination. The chain recombines TRBV20-1 with TRBJ2-7, with TRBD1 as a possible D gene (6 bases). The CDR3 region is CSARRTVVSNEQYF. As DNA, the CDR3 is TGCAGTGCTAGGAGGACAGTCGTCTCGAACGAGCAGTACTTC.